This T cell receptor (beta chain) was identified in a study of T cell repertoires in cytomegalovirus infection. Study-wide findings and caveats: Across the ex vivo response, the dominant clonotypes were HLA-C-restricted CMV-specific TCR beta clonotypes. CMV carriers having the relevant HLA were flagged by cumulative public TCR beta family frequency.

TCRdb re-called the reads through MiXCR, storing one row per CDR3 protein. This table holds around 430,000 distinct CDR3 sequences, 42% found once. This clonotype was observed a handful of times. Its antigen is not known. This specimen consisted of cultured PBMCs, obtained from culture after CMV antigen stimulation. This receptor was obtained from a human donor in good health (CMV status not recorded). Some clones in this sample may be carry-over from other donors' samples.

The CDR3 DNA reads TGTGCCAGCAGGCCGAGGTTAAGCTCCTACAATGAGCAGTTCTTC. Translation: CASRPRLSSYNEQFF. The chain is built from TRBV7-2 and TRBJ2-1, with unresolved D. V was trimmed by 6 bases and J by 0 bases, leaving 12 bases between them. There are 15 residues in the CDR3. CDR1 is SGHTA and CDR2 is FQGNSA in the germline V gene.